One sample yielded the 18 T cell receptor beta chains listed below, sequenced in a study of identical twins. TCRdb re-analysed the 5' RACE reads in MiXCR, keeping a single row per CDR3 protein. This sample carries about 150,000 distinct CDR3 sequences, approximately 4% of them seen once, and the ten largest clones take approximately 7.6%. Sample: memory T cells sorted from blood. The receptors were sampled from a man aged 18 to 30 in good health.

This clonotype was observed at least ten times. The gene calls are TRBV7-8 and TRBJ1-1; the match to TRBD1 covers 9 bases. V shed 6 bases and J 1 base; nucleotides not matched to a gene: 6. This CDR3 has 15 amino acids. The germline V gene has CDR1 SGHVS and CDR2 FQNEAQ. CDR3 sequence: CASSSRDRANTEAFF. CDR3 bases: TGTGCCAGCAGTTCGAGGGACAGGGCGAACACTGAAGCTTTCTTT.

The table lists this clonotype with many counts. The chain joins TRBV5-1 to TRBJ2-1; D is unclear. Germline CDR1 and CDR2: SGHRS and YFSETQ. The CDR3 length is 15 residues. Trimming removed 1 base at V and 1 base at J, with 9 bases between. The CDR3 region has the DNA TGCGCCAGCAGCTTGCTCTCTCTATCCTACAATGAGCAGTTCTTC. It translates to CASSLLSLSYNEQFF.

This clonotype was found many times. The J gene is TRBJ1-5, the V gene TRBV5-1, with a possible D match to TRBD1 (5 bases). CDR1 is SGHRS and CDR2 is YFSETQ in the germline V gene. CDR3 length: 15 amino acids. The V end was cut by 4 bases, the J end by 2 bases, with 13 bases between. CDR3 DNA sequence: TGCGCCAGCAGCCTGGGGGGAACCGGCAATCAGCCCCAGCATTTT. Translating gives CASSLGGTGNQPQHF.

This clonotype was found many times. The V call is TRBV10-1, the J call TRBJ2-3, with TRBD1 matching over 9 bases. The CDR3 totals 15 residues. With V trimmed by 7 bases and J by 4 bases, 9 bases remained unmatched. Germline values: CDR1 WNHNN, CDR2 SYGVQD (reference sequence). Written as DNA, the CDR3 is TGCGCCAGCACCAAGGGGGACAGGGACGCAGATACGCAGTATTTT. Protein: CASTKGDRDADTQYF.

This clonotype was picked up many times. V gene TRBV6-5 combines with J gene TRBJ1-2; D ambiguous. Trimming removed 10 bases at V and 7 bases at J, with 7 bases between. Germline lookup yields CDR1 MNHEY and CDR2 SVGAGI. CDR3 length: 9 residues. CDR3 nucleotides: TGTGCCATCAAATGTGGCTACACCTTC. It translates to CAIKCGYTF.

At least ten counts were recorded for this clonotype. The chain employs TRBV12-3 or TRBV12-4 and TRBJ1-5; D is uncertain. The ends were cut back, 2 bases at V and 7 bases at J, with 12 bases in the middle. There are 14 residues in the CDR3. The CDR3 sequence is CASSLTREYQPQHF. The CDR3 DNA reads TGTGCCAGCAGTTTAACTCGGGAATACCAGCCCCAGCATTTT.

The sample holds a few counts of this clonotype. V usage is TRBV27 and J usage is TRBJ2-3; TRBD2 might be the D (6 bases). V lost 5 bases and J lost 1, with 16 bases in between. CDR1 is MNHEY and CDR2 is SMNVEV in the germline V gene (reference sequence). This CDR3 has 16 residues. This CDR3 reads CASSLSGTRGTDTQYF. The CDR3 nucleotides read TGTGCCAGCAGTCTCTCCGGGACTCGCGGCACAGATACGCAGTATTTT.

This clonotype was seen at least ten times. This chain uses TRBV5-5 with TRBJ2-3; 9 bases align to TRBD2. Germline V gene sequence: CDR1 SGHKS, CDR2 YYEKEE (reference sequence). V lost 0 bases, J lost 2 bases, and 4 bases stayed unmatched. This CDR3 spans 16 amino acids. The CDR3 sequence is CASSLGLAESTDTQYF. CDR3 DNA sequence: TGTGCCAGCAGCTTGGGACTAGCGGAATCCACAGATACGCAGTATTTT.

This clonotype was counted ten times or more. The J gene is TRBJ1-1, the V gene TRBV20-1, with D unclear. The ends were cut back, 4 bases at V and 0 bases at J, with 6 bases in the middle. CDR1 DFQATT and CDR2 SNEGSKA come from the germline V gene (reference sequence). The CDR3 is made up of 12 amino acids. The CDR3 sequence is CSATRLNTEAFF. DNA of the CDR3: TGCAGTGCTACCCGACTGAACACTGAAGCTTTCTTT.

In this sample, this clonotype turned up many times. One junction end disagrees with the germline gene, perhaps due to a read error. This chain joins TRBV5-1 and TRBJ2-1, with 7 bases fitting TRBD2. Germline lookup yields CDR1 SGHRS and CDR2 YFSETQ. CDR3 length equals 15 residues. CDR3 loop: CASSLGGGVHNQQFF. CDR3 in DNA: TGCGCCAGCAGCTTGGGTGGGGGGGTCCACAATCAGCAGTTCTTC.

The table lists this clonotype with many counts. The chain couples TRBV12-3 or TRBV12-4 to TRBJ2-3, with unresolved D. The CDR3 is 12 amino acids. The ends were cut back, 6 bases at V and 6 bases at J, with 10 bases in the middle. CDR3 region: CASSLTSDTQYF. In nucleotides, the CDR3 is TGTGCCAGCAGCCTAACCTCGGATACGCAGTATTTT.

The CDR3 spells CAWGQGGPSGANVLTF. The DNA of the CDR3 is TGTGCCTGGGGACAGGGAGGCCCCTCTGGGGCCAACGTCCTGACTTTC. V is TRBV30 and J is TRBJ2-6; 8 positions agree with TRBD1. This CDR3 spans 16 amino acids. V was clipped by 5 bases and J by 0 bases; unmatched bases: 6. The V gene's germline CDR1 is GTSNPN and CDR2 SVGIG (reference sequence).

This clonotype was observed a handful of times. The chain links TRBV6-1 to TRBJ2-1; 10 bases line up with TRBD2. Germline loops: CDR1 MNHNS, CDR2 SASEGT. This CDR3 comprises 15 residues. V lost 4 bases and J lost 4; bases outside the gene matches: 4. CDR3 amino acids: CASSGSGRGYNEQFF. CDR3 DNA: TGTGCCAGCAGTGGAAGCGGGAGGGGGTACAATGAGCAGTTCTTC.

This clonotype has a count of ten or more. The chain joins TRBV5-1 to TRBJ1-6; TRBD1 matches at 9 bases. Trimming took 4 bases from V and 10 from J; bases not matched to a gene: 9. Looked up from germline, CDR1 is SGHRS and CDR2 is YFSETQ. The CDR3 length is 15 residues. This CDR3 is CASSRKGQGGSPLHF. CDR3 bases: TGCGCCAGCAGCAGGAAGGGACAGGGAGGCTCACCCCTCCACTTT.

This chain connects TRBV10-3 to TRBJ1-5, with 8 nucleotides matching TRBD1. Germline CDR1 reads ENHRY; CDR2 reads SYGVKD. The ends lost 2 bases at V and 7 bases at J; junction bases unmatched: 4. CDR3 length: 14 amino acids. CDR3 in DNA: TGTGCCATCAGTGAGACACAGGGGGGGCAGCCCCAGCATTTT. Translation: CAISETQGGQPQHF.

This clonotype was observed at least ten times. V and J are TRBV27 and TRBJ2-7; D may be TRBD2 (6 bases). Germline V gene lookup returns CDR1 MNHEY and CDR2 SMNVEV (reference sequence). V lost 4 bases and J 2 bases, leaving 15 bases between the germline ends. The length of the CDR3 is 15 residues. CDR3 sequence (DNA): TGTGCCAGCAGTTATGGGGGTGGAGGGGCCTACGAGCAGTACTTC. As protein: CASSYGGGGAYEQYF.

Of note for this clonotype: With a much larger clone just one base away, this may be a read error. V and J are TRBV20-1 and TRBJ1-5, with 7 bases that match TRBD1. Germline V gene data show CDR1 as DFQATT and CDR2 as SNEGSKA (reference sequence). The CDR3 covers 15 residues. Here the CDR3 DNA reads TGCAGTGCTAGAGATCCTCGACAGGGCAATCATCCCCAGCATTTT. This sequence encodes CSARDPRQGNHPQHF.

In its sample, this clonotype was seen many times. This chain links TRBV7-8 with TRBJ2-1; maybe TRBD2 (6 bases). The CDR3 totals 15 residues. V lost 6 bases, J lost 1 base, and 13 bases lay in between. In germline, CDR1 is SGHVS, CDR2 FQNEAQ. In nucleotides, the CDR3 is TGTGCCAGCAGTATGGGGGGTTTTTCCTACAATGAGCAGTTCTTC. Amino acid sequence: CASSMGGFSYNEQFF.